This T cell receptor beta chain was recovered during a study of T-cell memory formation after mild COVID-19. Broader study findings: The study detected some responding clones in pre-infection memory, suggesting cross-reactive memory joined. Contracting CD4+ clones were located mainly in CM and EM, and CD8+ clones in EMRA.

A remark on this clonotype: Its target is unknown.

Trimming removed 0 bases from V and 5 bases from J, with 10 bases in between. CDR1 and CDR2 from the germline V gene are LNHNV and YYDKDF (reference sequence). The CDR3 consists of 14 residues. MiXCR, run by TCRdb on the 5' RACE reads, gives a single entry per CDR3 protein. The sample shows under 600,000 distinct CDR3 sequences, about 20% of them seen only once. The chain is built from TRBV15 and TRBJ1-1; D ambiguous. Sequencing was done on a sample of PBMCs or a T cell subset sorted from them (not recorded which). This receptor was identified in an adult woman who had mild COVID-19 (a few samples of this study predate the infection). Cell type and time point are not known. This chain's CDR3 is CATSREHPRTEAFF. CDR3 DNA sequence: TGTGCCACCAGCAGAGAACATCCGCGGACTGAAGCTTTCTTT.